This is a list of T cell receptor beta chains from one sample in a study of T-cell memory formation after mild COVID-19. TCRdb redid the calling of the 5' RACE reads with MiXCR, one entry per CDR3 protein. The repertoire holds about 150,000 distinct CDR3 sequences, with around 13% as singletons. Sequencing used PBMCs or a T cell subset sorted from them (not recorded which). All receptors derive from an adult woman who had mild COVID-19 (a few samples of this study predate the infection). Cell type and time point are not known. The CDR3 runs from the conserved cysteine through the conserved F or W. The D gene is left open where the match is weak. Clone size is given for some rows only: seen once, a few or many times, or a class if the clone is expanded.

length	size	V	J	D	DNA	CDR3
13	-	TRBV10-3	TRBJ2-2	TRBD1	TGTGCCATCAGCGACAGGGACGCCGGGGAGCTGTTTTTT	CAISDRDAGELFF
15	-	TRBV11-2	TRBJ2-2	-	TGTGCCAGCAGCTTAGGCATTTCTACGGCCGGGGAGCTGTTTTTT	CASSLGISTAGELFF
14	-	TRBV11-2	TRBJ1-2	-	TGTGCCAGCAGCTTAGTTGGGTTCGGCTATGGCTACACCTTC	CASSLVGFGYGYTF
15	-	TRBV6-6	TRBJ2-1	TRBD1	TGTGCCAGCAGTTACGGGGTCGGACAGGGCAATGAGCAGTTCTTC	CASSYGVGQGNEQFF
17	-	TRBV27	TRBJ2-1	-	TGTGCCAGCAGTTTATCGAAAGTTTGGGGGGTAGGCGATGAGCAGTTCTTC	CASSLSKVWGVGDEQFF
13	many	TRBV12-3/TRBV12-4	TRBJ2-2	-	TGTGCCAGCAGTTTCACTGGGACCGGGGAGCTGTTTTTT	CASSFTGTGELFF
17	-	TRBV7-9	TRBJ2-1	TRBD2	TGTGCCAGCAGCTCGACTAGCGGGACCCCCTCGGGGAATGAGCAGTTCTTC	CASSSTSGTPSGNEQFF
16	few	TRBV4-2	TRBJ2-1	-	TGTGCCAGCAGCCAAGATCTCGATCTGCGGGCCAATGAGCAGTTCTTC	CASSQDLDLRANEQFF
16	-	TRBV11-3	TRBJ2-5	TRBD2	TGTGCCAGCAGCCCAAACGGACTAGCGGGGGGAGAGACCCAGTACTTC	CASSPNGLAGGETQYF
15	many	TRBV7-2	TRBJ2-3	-	TGTGCCAGCAGCCCGCTCGGGGTAATCACAGATACGCAGTATTTT	CASSPLGVITDTQYF
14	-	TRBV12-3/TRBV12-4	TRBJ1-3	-	TGTGCCAGCAGTTTTGCAGGATCTGGAAACACCATATATTTT	CASSFAGSGNTIYF
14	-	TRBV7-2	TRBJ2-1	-	TGTGCCAGCAGCTTCAGGCAGACCTACAATGAGCAGTTCTTC	CASSFRQTYNEQFF